Listed below are T cell receptor beta chains from one sample, sequenced in a study of T cell repertoires in cytomegalovirus infection. These receptors are not linked to any known antigen. MiXCR, applied by TCRdb to the reads, yields one record per CDR3 protein. The table records about 920,000 distinct CDR3 sequences, under 40% of them present only once. This material consisted of cultured CD8+ T cells from PBMCs, taken from culture after CMV antigen stimulation. These receptors were collected from a human donor in good health (CMV status not recorded). Some clones in this sample may be carry-over from other donors' samples. Both conserved end residues are part of each CDR3. D genes are given only for firm matches. The size of a clone is reported for some rows only, either as once, few or many, or as a class for expanded clones.

v_call	j_call	cdr3_length	d_call	clone_size	cdr3_nt	cdr3_aa
TRBV6-6	TRBJ2-6	17	.	.	TGTGCCAGCAGTTACAGGCCCAGGAGCTCTGGGGCCAACGTCCTGACTTTC	CASSYRPRSSGANVLTF
TRBV11-2	TRBJ1-6	15	.	.	TGTGCCAGCAGCTCCAGGGAAGGGTTACAATCACCCCTCCACTTT	CASSSREGLQSPLHF
TRBV20-1	TRBJ1-4	13	.	few	TGCAGTGCACCGGGACCCACTGCCCGGGAACTGTTTTTT	CSAPGPTARELFF
TRBV20-1	TRBJ1-5	15	.	.	TGCAGTGCTAGGGAGGGCTTCGGGGGCAATCAGCCCCAGCATTTT	CSAREGFGGNQPQHF
TRBV6-5	TRBJ1-1	14	TRBD1	many	TGTGCCAGCAACCCAGGGGGAAGGAACACTGAAGCTTTCTTT	CASNPGGRNTEAFF
TRBV4-1	TRBJ2-1	15	.	.	TGCGCCAGCAGCCAAGATTACCTAGCTTACAATGAGCAGTTCTTC	CASSQDYLAYNEQFF
TRBV27	TRBJ2-1	15	.	.	TGTGCCAGCAGTCTACGCCGGACAGCCGACAATGAGCAGTTCTTC	CASSLRRTADNEQFF
TRBV5-4	TRBJ1-2	14	TRBD1	.	TGTGCCAGCAGCGTCGAGACAGGGAACTATGGCTACACCTTC	CASSVETGNYGYTF
TRBV20-1	TRBJ2-5	19	TRBD1	.	TGCAGTGCTAGAGATGGGTTGGATTATCGGGACAGGGGTGTGAAGACCCAGTACTTC	CSARDGLDYRDRGVKTQYF
TRBV7-9	TRBJ1-1	13	.	few	TGTGCCAGCAGCCCCCGGACCGATCCTGAAGCTTTCTTT	CASSPRTDPEAFF
TRBV13	TRBJ2-3	16	TRBD2	once	TGTGCCAGCAGCCCCGCCGGGACTAGCGGGGAGCATACGCAGTATTTT	CASSPAGTSGEHTQYF
TRBV4-1	TRBJ2-3	15	TRBD1	.	TGCGCCAGCAGCCATTCGGACAGGGACACAGATACGCAGTATTTT	CASSHSDRDTDTQYF
TRBV7-6	TRBJ2-2	15	.	.	TGTGCCAGCAGGGCGCTAGGTTTGAACACCGGGGAGCTGTTTTTT	CASRALGLNTGELFF
TRBV4-3	TRBJ2-1	16	.	few	TGCGCCAGCAGCCAAGTGACGGGGGGCGCGGACAATGAGCAGTTCTTC	CASSQVTGGADNEQFF
TRBV20-1	TRBJ2-3	17	.	.	TGCAGTGCTCCATATCGCCCGGGGGCCAGCGTAAAAGATACGCAGTATTTT	CSAPYRPGASVKDTQYF
TRBV4-1	TRBJ2-1	17	.	.	TGCGCCAGCAGCCAAGAATCCGGACAAGCAGGTTACAATGAGCAGTTCTTC	CASSQESGQAGYNEQFF
TRBV12-3/TRBV12-4	TRBJ2-2	11	.	few	TGTGCCAGCAGTGTTTCCGGGGAGCTGTTTTTT	CASSVSGELFF
TRBV4-1	TRBJ1-2	14	.	.	TGCGCCAGCAGCCCCCTCACGGACAGCTATGGCTACACCTTC	CASSPLTDSYGYTF
TRBV7-9	TRBJ2-5	16	TRBD2	.	TGTGCCAGCAGCTTTAGGCGGGGGTTCGAGCAAGAGACCCAGTACTTC	CASSFRRGFEQETQYF
TRBV5-4	TRBJ2-7	15	TRBD2	.	TGTGCCAGCAGCCCCCGGGGGGGGGGGGCCTACGAGCAGTACTTC	CASSPRGGGAYEQYF
TRBV7-6	TRBJ2-1	15	.	many	TGTGCCAGCAGCGCTGAAATGGAGGGAAACAATGAGCAGTTCTTC	CASSAEMEGNNEQFF
TRBV7-6	TRBJ1-1	14	TRBD1	many	TGTGCCAGCAGTCACGACAGGGGAGGGACTGAAGCTTTCTTT	CASSHDRGGTEAFF
TRBV7-2	TRBJ1-6	13	TRBD1	many	TGTGCCAGCAGCTCATTCAGGGGGCTCACCCTCCACTTT	CASSSFRGLTLHF
TRBV7-6	TRBJ2-1	17	.	.	TGTGCCAGCAGCTTAGCGGTCGGCTCCGGACAAATAAATGAGCAGTTCTTC	CASSLAVGSGQINEQFF
TRBV7-3	TRBJ2-3	16	.	.	TGTGCCAGCAGCTTATTACCGACAGGACCCACAGATACGCAGTATTTT	CASSLLPTGPTDTQYF
TRBV10-3	TRBJ2-1	18	TRBD1	many	TGTGCCATCAGTGAGTCGGGGCCGGGACAGGGACTTATCTATGAGCAGTTCTTC	CAISESGPGQGLIYEQFF
TRBV20-1	TRBJ2-3	18	.	once	TGCAGTGCTAGAGTAGGGGGTCAGGGGACTACTAGCACAGATACGCAGTATTTT	CSARVGGQGTTSTDTQYF
TRBV7-2	TRBJ1-1	16	.	many	TGTGCCAGCAGCTTAGAGTTATCCGGGTATCGTAGCGAAGCTTTCTTT	CASSLELSGYRSEAFF
TRBV7-2	TRBJ1-1	15	.	many	TGTGCCAGCAGCTACCCAGAAGGTGTGAACACTGAAGCTTTCTTT	CASSYPEGVNTEAFF
TRBV29-1	TRBJ1-1	13	TRBD1	.	TGCAGTGCTACGACAGGGATGGGCACTGAAGCTTTCTTT	CSATTGMGTEAFF
TRBV27	TRBJ1-1	18	.	.	TGTGCCAGCGTAGGGTTTGACTTTGGTGACAGCATTAAGTTTGAAGCTTTCTTT	CASVGFDFGDSIKFEAFF
TRBV6-1	TRBJ2-1	16	TRBD2	.	TGTGCCAGCGAAGATAGCGGGGGGACTACCTACAATGAGCAGTTCTTC	CASEDSGGTTYNEQFF
TRBV29-1	TRBJ2-2	14	TRBD1	few	TGCAGCGTTGAAGAACTTGACAGGGTCGGGGAGCTGTTTTTT	CSVEELDRVGELFF
TRBV5-1	TRBJ1-4	16	.	.	TGCGCCAGCAGCTTGGGGTCTTCTGCAACTAATGAAAAACTGTTTTTT	CASSLGSSATNEKLFF
TRBV6-5	TRBJ1-5	15	.	few	TGTGCCAGCAGACCAACAGGAGGTGGCAATCAGCCCCAGCATTTT	CASRPTGGGNQPQHF
TRBV7-9	TRBJ2-1	16	TRBD2	few	TGTGCCAGCAGCTTAGGGACCGGGACTAGCTGGAATGAGCAGTTCTTC	CASSLGTGTSWNEQFF
TRBV29-1	TRBJ2-2	14	.	once	TGCAGCGTTGTCCGAACAGGTCGTACCGGGGAGCTGTTTTTT	CSVVRTGRTGELFF
TRBV6-2/TRBV6-3	TRBJ2-5	12	.	few	TGTGCCAGCAGTTATCCGGATAGACCGAGGTACTTC	CASSYPDRPRYF
TRBV7-6	TRBJ2-1	17	TRBD2	.	TGTGTCAGCAGCCCTTCGACTAGCGGGGGAACCTACAATGAGCAGTTCTTC	CVSSPSTSGGTYNEQFF
TRBV6-1	TRBJ1-1	13	.	few	TGTGCCAGCGGCTTTCAGGGAAACACTGAAGCTTTCTTT	CASGFQGNTEAFF
TRBV18	TRBJ1-5	14	TRBD1	.	TGTGCCAGCAAGGGGACAGGGTCATCTCAGCCCCAGCATTTT	CASKGTGSSQPQHF
TRBV4-3	TRBJ2-1	15	.	few	TGCGCCAGCAGCCAAGATCGGGGCAGGGTCGATGAGCAGTTCTTC	CASSQDRGRVDEQFF
TRBV7-6	TRBJ2-2	15	TRBD2	few	TGTGCCAGCAGCCCTAGCGGGGGGTACACCGGGGAGCTGTTTTTT	CASSPSGGYTGELFF
TRBV6-2/TRBV6-3	TRBJ1-5	20	TRBD1	.	TGTGCCAGCAGTTACTCACGGGACAGGAGAGATGTTTATAGCAATCAGCCCCAGCATTTT	CASSYSRDRRDVYSNQPQHF
TRBV6-2/TRBV6-3	TRBJ2-3	19	.	.	TGTGCCAGCAGTTCCATCTACCCTCACTGGAGCGGAAGCACAGATACGCAGTATTTT	CASSSIYPHWSGSTDTQYF
TRBV28	TRBJ2-3	16	TRBD1	.	TGTGCCAGCCTCCCGCAGGGGGCGTGGGACACAGATACGCAGTATTTT	CASLPQGAWDTDTQYF
TRBV4-2	TRBJ2-4	15	.	few	TGTGCCAGCAGTATCACGGGGGATGTAGAAAACATTCAGTACTTC	CASSITGDVENIQYF
TRBV7-9	TRBJ1-1	10	.	few	TGTGCCAGCAGCTTATTGAACGCTTTCTTT	CASSLLNAFF
TRBV20-1	TRBJ2-7	13	.	.	TGCAGTGCTAGAGCCTACAGGGACTCCGAGCAGTACTTC	CSARAYRDSEQYF
TRBV15	TRBJ1-1	13	.	few	TGTGCCACCAGCAGTCCAGGGGCCGGCGTAGCTTTCTTT	CATSSPGAGVAFF
TRBV11-2	TRBJ2-3	17	.	few	TGTGCCAGCAGCCAATTTTCACAGGGAAATTGGCCAGATACGCAGTATTTT	CASSQFSQGNWPDTQYF
TRBV6-8	TRBJ1-1	17	TRBD1	.	TGTGCCAGCAGTTACCGGATTGGACAGGGCATGAACACTGAAGCTTTCTTT	CASSYRIGQGMNTEAFF
TRBV12-3/TRBV12-4	TRBJ1-2	13	TRBD1	.	TGTGCCAGCAGTTTCCCGGACAGGACCGGCTACACCTTC	CASSFPDRTGYTF